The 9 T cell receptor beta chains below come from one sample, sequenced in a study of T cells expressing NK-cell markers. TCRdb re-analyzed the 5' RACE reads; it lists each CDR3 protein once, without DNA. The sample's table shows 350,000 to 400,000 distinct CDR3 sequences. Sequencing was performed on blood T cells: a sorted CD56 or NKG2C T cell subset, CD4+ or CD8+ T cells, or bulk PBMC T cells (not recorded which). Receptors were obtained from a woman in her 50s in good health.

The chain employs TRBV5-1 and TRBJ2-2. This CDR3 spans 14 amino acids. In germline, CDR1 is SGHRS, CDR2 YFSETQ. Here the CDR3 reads CASSLTAITGELFF.

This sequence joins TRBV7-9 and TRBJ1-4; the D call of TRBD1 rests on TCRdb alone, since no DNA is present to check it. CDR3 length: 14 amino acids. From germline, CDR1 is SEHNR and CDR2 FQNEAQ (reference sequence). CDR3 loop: CASSSGTGDKKLFF. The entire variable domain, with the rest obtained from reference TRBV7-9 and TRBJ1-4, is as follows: DTGVSQNPRHKITKRGQNVTFRCDPISEHNRLYWYRQTLGQGPEFLTYFQNEAQLEKSRLLSDRFSAERPKGSFSTLEIQRTEQGDSAMYLCASSSGTGDKKLFFGSGTQLSVL.

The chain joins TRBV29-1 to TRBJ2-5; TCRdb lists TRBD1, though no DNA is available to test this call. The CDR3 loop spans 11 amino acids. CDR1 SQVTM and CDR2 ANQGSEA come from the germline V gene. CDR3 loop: CSVTVQETQYF.

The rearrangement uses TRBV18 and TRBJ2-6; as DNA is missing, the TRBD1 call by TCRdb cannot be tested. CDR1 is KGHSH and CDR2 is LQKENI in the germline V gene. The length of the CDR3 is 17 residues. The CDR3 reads CASSPLGQGIGANVLTF.

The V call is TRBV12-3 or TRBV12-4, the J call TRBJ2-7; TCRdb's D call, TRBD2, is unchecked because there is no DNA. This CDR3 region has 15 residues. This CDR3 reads CASSYGLAGSYEQYF.

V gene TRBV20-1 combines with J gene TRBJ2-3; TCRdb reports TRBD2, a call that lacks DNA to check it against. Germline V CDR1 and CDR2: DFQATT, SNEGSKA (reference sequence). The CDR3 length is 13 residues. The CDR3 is CSAPLAPTDTQYF.

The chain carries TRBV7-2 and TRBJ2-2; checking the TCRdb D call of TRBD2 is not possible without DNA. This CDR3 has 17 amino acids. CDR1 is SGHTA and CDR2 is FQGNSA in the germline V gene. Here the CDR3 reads CASSLLRRLGPTGELFF.

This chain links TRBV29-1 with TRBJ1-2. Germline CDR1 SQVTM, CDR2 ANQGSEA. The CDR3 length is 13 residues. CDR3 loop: CSVEGGSNYGYTF. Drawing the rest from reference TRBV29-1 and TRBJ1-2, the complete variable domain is SAVISQKPSRDICQRGTSLTIQCQVDSQVTMMFWYRQQPGQSLTLIATANQGSEATYESGFVIDKFPISRPNLTFSTLTVSNMSPEDSSIYLCSVEGGSNYGYTFGSGTRLTVV.

The CDR3 loop is CATLGLAGTGELFF. This chain links TRBV15 with TRBJ2-2; checking the TCRdb D call of TRBD2 is not possible without DNA. Germline V gives CDR1 LNHNV, CDR2 YYDKDF (reference sequence). This CDR3 comprises 14 residues.